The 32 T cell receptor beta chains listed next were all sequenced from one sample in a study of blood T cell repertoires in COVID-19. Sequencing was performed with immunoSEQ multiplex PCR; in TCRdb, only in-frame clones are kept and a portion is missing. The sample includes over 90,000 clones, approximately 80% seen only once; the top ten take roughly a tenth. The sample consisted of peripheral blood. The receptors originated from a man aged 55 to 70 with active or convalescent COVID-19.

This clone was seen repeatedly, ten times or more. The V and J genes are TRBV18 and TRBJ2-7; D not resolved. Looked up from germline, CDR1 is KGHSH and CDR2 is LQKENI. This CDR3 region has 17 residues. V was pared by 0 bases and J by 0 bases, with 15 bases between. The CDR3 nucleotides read TGTGCCAGCTCACCACCGGTAACGGGTGCAAGCTCCTACGAGCAGTACGTC. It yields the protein CASSPPVTGASSYEQYV.

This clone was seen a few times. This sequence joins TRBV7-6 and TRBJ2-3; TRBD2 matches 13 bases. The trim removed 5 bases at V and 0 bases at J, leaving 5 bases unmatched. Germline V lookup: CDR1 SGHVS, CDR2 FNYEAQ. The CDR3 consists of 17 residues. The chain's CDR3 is CASSPLAGGVSTDTQYF. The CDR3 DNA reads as TGTGCCAGCAGCCCACTAGCGGGAGGGGTAAGCACAGATACGCAGTATTTT.

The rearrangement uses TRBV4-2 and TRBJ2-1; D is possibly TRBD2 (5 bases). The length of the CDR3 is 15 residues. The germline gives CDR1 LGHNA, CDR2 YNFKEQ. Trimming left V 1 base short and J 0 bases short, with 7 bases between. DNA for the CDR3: TGTGCCAGCAGCCAAGCAAGCGGCTCCTACAATGAGCAGTTCTTC. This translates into CASSQASGSYNEQFF.

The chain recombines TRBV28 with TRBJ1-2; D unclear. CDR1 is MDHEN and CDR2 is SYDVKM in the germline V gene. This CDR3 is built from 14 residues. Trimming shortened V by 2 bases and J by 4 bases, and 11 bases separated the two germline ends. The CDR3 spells CASSLGGIGYGYTF. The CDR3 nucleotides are TGTGCCAGCAGTTTAGGCGGAATCGGCTATGGCTACACCTTC.

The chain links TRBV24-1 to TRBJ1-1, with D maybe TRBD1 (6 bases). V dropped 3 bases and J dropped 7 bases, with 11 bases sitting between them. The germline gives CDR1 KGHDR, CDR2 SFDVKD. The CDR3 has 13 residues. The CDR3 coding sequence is TGTGCCACCAGTGATCCGGGACAACATGAAGCTTTCTTT. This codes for CATSDPGQHEAFF.

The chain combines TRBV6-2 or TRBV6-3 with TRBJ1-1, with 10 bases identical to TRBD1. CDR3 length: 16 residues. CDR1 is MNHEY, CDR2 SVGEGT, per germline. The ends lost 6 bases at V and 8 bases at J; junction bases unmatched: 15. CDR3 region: CASSHTGTGVYGEAFF. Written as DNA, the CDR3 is TGTGCCAGCAGCCACACCGGGACAGGGGTATACGGGGAAGCTTTCTTT.

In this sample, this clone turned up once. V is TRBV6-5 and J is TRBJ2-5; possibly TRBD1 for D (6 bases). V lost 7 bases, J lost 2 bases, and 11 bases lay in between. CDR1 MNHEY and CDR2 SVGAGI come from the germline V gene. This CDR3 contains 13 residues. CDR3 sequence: CASTSDRQETQYF. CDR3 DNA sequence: TGTGCCAGCACCTCGGACAGACAAGAGACCCAGTACTTC.

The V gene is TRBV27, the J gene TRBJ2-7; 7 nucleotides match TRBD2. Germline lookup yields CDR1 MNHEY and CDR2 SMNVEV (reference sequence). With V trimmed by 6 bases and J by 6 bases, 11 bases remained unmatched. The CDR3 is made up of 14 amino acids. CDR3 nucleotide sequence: TGTGCCAGCAGCCGAACGACTAGCTTCTCCGAGCAGTACGTC. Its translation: CASSRTTSFSEQYV.

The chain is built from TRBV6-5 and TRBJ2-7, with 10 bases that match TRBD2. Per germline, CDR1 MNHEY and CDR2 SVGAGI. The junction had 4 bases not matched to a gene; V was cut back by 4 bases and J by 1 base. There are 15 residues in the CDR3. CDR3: CASSSNSGGSYEQYF. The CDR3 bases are TGTGCCAGCAGTTCGAATAGCGGGGGGTCCTACGAGCAGTACTTC.

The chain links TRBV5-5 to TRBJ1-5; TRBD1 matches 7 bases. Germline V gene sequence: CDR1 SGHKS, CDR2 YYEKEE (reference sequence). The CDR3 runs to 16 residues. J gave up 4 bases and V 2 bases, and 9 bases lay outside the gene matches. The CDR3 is CASSFIPGQRNQPQHF. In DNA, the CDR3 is TGTGCCAGCAGCTTTATCCCGGGACAGCGGAATCAGCCCCAGCATTTT. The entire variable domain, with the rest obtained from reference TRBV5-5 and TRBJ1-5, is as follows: DAGVTQSPTHLIKTRGQQVTLRCSPISGHKSVSWYQQVLGQGPQFIFQYYEKEERGRGNFPDRFSARQFPNYSSELNVNALLLGDSALYLCASSFIPGQRNQPQHFGDGTRLSIL.

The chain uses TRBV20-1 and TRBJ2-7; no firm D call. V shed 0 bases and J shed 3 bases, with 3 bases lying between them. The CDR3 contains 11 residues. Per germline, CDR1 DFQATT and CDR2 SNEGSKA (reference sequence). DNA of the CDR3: TGCAGTGCTAGAGACAACTACGAGCAGTACGTC. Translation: CSARDNYEQYV.

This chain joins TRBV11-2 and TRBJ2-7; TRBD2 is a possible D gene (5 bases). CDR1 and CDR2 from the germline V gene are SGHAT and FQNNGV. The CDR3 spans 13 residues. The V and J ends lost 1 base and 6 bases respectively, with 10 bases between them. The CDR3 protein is CASSLGLAGEQYF. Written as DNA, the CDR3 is TGTGCCAGCAGCTTAGGTCTAGCAGGCGAGCAGTACTTC.

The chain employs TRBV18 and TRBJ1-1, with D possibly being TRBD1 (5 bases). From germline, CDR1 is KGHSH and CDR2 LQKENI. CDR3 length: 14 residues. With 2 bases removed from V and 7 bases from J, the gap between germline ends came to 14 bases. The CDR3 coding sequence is TGTGCCAGCTCACCATCAGGGCCCCCGGTTGAAGCTTTCTTT. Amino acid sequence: CASSPSGPPVEAFF.

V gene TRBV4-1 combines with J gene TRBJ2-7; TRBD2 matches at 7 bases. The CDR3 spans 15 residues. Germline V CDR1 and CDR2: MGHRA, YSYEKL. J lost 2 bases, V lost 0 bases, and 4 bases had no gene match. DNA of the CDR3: TGCGCCAGCAGCCAAGATCCAGCGGGGCCCTACGAGCAGTACGTC. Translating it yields CASSQDPAGPYEQYV.

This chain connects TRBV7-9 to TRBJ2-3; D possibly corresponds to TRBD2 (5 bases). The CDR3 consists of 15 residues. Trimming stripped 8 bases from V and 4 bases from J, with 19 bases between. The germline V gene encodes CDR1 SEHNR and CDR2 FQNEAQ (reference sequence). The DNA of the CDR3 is TGTGCCAGCGTCCCTCGGACTGGCGGGTCAGATACGCAGTATTTT. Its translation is CASVPRTGGSDTQYF.

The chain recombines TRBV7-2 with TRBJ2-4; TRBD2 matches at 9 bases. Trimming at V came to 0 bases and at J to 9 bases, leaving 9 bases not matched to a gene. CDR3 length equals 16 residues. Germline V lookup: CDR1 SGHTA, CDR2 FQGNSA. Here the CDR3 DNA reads TGTGCCAGCAGCTTAGCACCGGTGAGGACTAGCGTCATTCAGTACTTC. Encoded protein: CASSLAPVRTSVIQYF.

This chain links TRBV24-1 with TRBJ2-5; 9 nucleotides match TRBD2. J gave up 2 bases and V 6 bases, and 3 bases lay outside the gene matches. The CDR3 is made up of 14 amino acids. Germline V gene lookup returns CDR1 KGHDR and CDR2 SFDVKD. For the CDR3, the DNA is TGTGCCACCAGTTCTAGCGGGGTACAAGAGACCCAGTACTTC. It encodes CATSSSGVQETQYF.

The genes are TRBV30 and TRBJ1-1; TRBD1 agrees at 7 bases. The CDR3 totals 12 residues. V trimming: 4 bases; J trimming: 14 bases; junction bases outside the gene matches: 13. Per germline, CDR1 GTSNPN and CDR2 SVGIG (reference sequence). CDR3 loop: CAWMAGTDRPFF. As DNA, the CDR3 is TGTGCCTGGATGGCCGGGACAGACCGCCCCTTCTTT.

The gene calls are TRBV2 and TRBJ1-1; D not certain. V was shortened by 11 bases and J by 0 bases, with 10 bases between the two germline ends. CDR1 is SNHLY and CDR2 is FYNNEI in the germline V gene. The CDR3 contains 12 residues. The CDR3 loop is CAGGTVNTEAFF. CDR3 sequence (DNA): TGTGCCGGAGGTACGGTGAACACTGAAGCTTTCTTT.

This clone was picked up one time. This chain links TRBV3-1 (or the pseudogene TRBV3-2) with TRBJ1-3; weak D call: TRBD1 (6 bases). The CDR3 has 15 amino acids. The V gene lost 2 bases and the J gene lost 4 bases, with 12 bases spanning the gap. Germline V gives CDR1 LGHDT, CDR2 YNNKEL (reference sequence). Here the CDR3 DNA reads TGTGCCAGCAGCCAAACCCCCGGGACAGGAAACACCATATATTTT. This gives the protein CASSQTPGTGNTIYF.

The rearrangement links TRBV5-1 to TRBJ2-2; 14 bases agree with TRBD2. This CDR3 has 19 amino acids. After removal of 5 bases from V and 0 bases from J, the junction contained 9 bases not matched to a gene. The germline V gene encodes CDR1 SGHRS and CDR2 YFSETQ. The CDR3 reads CASRTGTSGSRPNTGELFF. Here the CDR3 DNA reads TGCGCCAGCAGGACCGGGACTAGCGGGAGTCGTCCGAACACCGGGGAGCTGTTTTTT.

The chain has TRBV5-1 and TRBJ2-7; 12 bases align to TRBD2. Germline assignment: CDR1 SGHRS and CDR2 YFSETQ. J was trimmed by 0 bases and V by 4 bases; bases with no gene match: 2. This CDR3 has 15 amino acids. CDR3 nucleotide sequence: TGCGCCAGCAGCCCTAGCGGGAGGGCCTCCTACGAGCAGTACGTC. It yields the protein CASSPSGRASYEQYV.

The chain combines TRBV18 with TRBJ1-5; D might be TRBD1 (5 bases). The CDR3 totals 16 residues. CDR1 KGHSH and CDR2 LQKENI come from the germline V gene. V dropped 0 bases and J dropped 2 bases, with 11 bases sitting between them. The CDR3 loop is CASSPPGRVGNQPQHF. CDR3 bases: TGTGCCAGCTCACCACCGGGCAGGGTCGGCAATCAGCCCCAGCATTTT.

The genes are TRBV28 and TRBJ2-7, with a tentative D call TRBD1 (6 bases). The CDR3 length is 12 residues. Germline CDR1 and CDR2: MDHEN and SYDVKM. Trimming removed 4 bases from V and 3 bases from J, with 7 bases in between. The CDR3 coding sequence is TGTGCCAGCAGTTCAGGGGTCTACGAGCAGTACTTC. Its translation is CASSSGVYEQYF.

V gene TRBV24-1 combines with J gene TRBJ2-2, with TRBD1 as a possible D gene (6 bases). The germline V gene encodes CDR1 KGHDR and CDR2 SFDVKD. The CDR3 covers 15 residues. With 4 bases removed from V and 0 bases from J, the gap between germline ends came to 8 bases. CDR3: CATSDAGANTGELFF. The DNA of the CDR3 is TGTGCCACCAGTGACGCAGGGGCGAACACCGGGGAGCTGTTTTTT.

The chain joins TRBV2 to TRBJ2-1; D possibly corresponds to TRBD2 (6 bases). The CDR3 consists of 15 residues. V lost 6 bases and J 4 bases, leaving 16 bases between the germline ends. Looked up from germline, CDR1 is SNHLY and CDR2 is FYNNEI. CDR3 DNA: TGTGCCAGCAGCGCCAGTCTGGGGGGTTACAATGAGCAGTTCTTC. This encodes CASSASLGGYNEQFF. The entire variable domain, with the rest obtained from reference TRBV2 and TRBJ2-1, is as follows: EPEVTQTPSHQVTQMGQEVILRCVPISNHLYFYWYRQILGQKVEFLVSFYNNEISEKSEIFDDQFSVERPDGSNFTLKIRSTKLEDSAMYFCASSASLGGYNEQFFGPGTRLTVL.

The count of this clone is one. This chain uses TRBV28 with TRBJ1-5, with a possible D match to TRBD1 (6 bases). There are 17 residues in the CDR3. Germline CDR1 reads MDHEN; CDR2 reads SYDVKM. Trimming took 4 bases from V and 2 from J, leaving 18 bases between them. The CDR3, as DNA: TGTGCCAGCAGTTCCCACACATCGGGACACGGCAATCAGCCCCAGCATTTT. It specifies CASSSHTSGHGNQPQHF.

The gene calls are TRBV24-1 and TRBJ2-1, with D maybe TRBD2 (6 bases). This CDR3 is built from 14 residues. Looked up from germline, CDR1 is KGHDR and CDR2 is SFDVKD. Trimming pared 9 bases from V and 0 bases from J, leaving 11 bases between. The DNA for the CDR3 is TGTGCCACCGGAGGGAGGAGCTCCTACAATGAGCAGTTCTTC. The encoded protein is CATGGRSSYNEQFF.

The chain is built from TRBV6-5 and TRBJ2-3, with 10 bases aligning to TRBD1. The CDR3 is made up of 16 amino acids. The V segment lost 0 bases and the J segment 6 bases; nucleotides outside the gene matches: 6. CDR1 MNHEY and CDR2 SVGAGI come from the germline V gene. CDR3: CASSYSKDRGRDTQYF. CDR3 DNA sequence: TGTGCCAGCAGTTACTCGAAAGACAGGGGGCGCGATACGCAGTATTTT.

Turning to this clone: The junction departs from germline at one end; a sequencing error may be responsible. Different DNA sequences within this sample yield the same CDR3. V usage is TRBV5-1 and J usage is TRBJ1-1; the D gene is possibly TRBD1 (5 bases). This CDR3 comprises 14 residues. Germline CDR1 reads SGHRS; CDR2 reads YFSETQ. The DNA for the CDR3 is TGCGCCAGCAGCAGACAGCTAGGGAACACTGAAGCTTTTTTT. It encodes CASSRQLGNTEAFF.

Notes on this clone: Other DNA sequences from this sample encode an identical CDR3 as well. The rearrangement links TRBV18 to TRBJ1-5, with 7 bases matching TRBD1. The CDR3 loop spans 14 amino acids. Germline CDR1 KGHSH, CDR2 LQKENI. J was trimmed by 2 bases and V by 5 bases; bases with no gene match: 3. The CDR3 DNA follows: TGTGCCAGCTCAATCACAGGGGGCAATCAGCCCCAGCATTTT. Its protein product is CASSITGGNQPQHF.

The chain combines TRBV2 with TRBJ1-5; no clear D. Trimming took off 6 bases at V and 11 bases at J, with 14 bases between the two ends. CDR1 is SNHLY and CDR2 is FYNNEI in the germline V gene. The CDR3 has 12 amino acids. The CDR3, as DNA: TGTGCCAGCAGCAGAAGGAGCGGGGCCCAGCATTTT. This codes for CASSRRSGAQHF.